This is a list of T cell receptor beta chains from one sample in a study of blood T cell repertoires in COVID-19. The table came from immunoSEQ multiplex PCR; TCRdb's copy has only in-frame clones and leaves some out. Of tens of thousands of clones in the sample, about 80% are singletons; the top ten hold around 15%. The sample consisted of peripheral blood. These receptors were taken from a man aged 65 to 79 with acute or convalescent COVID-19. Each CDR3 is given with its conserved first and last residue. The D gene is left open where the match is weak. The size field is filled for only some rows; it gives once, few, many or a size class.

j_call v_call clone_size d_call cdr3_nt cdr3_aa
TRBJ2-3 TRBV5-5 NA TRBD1 TGTGCCAGCAGCTTGCTGTCAGGGGGCAGAACAGATACGCAGTATTTT CASSLLSGGRTDTQYF
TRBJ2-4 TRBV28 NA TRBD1 TGTGCCAGCAGTTCAGGGGGAGTAGCCAAAAACATTCAGTACTTC CASSSGGVAKNIQYF
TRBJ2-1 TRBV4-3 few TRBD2 TGCGCCAGCAGCCAAGCTTTGGGACTAGCGGCCTACAATGAGCAGTTCTTC CASSQALGLAAYNEQFF
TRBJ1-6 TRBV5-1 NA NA TGCGCCAGCAGCTTGGACGGGGTTACTTCTAGTTCACCCCTCCACTTT CASSLDGVTSSSPLHF
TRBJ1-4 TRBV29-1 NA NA TGCAGCGTCCGGACAGCAACTAATGAAAAACTGTTTTTT CSVRTATNEKLFF
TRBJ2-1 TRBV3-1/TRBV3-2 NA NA TGTGCCAGCAGCGTGAGCGGCCGTAGCTCCTACAATGAGCAGTTCTTC CASSVSGRSSYNEQFF
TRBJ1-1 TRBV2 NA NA TGTGCCAGCAGTGAAGGAGCGCGCGGCACTGAAGCTTTCTTT CASSEGARGTEAFF
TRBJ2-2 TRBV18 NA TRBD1 TGTGCCAGCTCACCCCCCTACTGGACAGGGAACACCGGGGAGCTGTTTTTT CASSPPYWTGNTGELFF
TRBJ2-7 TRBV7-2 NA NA TGTGCCAGCAGAAAATTCCAAGGGGTGTACGAGCAGTACTTC CASRKFQGVYEQYF
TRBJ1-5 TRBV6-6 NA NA TGTGCCAGCAGTCGCATACAGGGTGCGGGTCAGCCCCAGCATTTT CASSRIQGAGQPQHF
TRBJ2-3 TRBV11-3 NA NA TGTGCCAGCAGCTTAGCAGGTGATAGCACAGATACGCAGTATTTT CASSLAGDSTDTQYF
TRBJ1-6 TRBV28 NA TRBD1 TGTGCCAGCAGTACCGGGACAGGGCGGAATTCACCCCTCCACTTT CASSTGTGRNSPLHF
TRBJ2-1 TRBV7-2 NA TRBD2 TGTGCCAGCAGCTTAGCCGGAGCGGGAGCCCCCAATGAGCAGTTCTTC CASSLAGAGAPNEQFF
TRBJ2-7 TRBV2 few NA TGTGCCAGCAGGGAGGGGACCCGGGACTCGCATTTC CASREGTRDSHF
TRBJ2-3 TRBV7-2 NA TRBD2 TGTGCAAGCGTGGCGGGACTAGGCACAGATACGCAGTATTTT CASVAGLGTDTQYF
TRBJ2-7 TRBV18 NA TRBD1 TGTGCCAGCTCAGCTGGACAGGGCCGAACCTACGAGCAGTACTTC CASSAGQGRTYEQYF
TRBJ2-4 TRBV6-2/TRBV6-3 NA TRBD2 TGTGCCAGCAGTTTTATAGCGGGAGCCAAAAACATTCAGTACTTC CASSFIAGAKNIQYF
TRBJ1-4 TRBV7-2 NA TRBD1 TGTGCCAGCAGCTTGCTGGGACAGGGGGATGAAAAACTGTTTTTT CASSLLGQGDEKLFF
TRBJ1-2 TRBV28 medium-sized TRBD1 TGTGCCAGCAGTTCAACAACCGGGACAGGGGGTACTAACTATGGCTACACCTTC CASSSTTGTGGTNYGYTF
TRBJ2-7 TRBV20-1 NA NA TGCAGTGCGGTAGCCCCTCGGGAGCAGTACTTC CSAVAPREQYF
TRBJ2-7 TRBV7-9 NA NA TGTGCCAGCAGCCCCCAGCGGGCGAGCTCCTACGAGCAGTACTTC CASSPQRASSYEQYF
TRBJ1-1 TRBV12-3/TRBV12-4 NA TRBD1 TGTGCCAGCAGTCACCTAGGGACAGGGGCTTTCTTT CASSHLGTGAFF
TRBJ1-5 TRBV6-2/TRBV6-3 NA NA TGTGCCAGCAGTTACCGGGACACTAGCAATCAGCCCCAGCATTTT CASSYRDTSNQPQHF
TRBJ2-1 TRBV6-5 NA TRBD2 TGTGCCAGCAGCCGGGGACTAGGGACCTACAATGAGCAGTTCTTC CASSRGLGTYNEQFF
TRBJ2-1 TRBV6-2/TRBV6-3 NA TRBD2 TGTGCCAGCAGCGGACTAGTAATTGGCAATGAGCAGTTCTTC CASSGLVIGNEQFF
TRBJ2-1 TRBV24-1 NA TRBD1 TGTGCCACCAGTGGAACCGGGACAGGGGGTGTCAATGAGCAGTTCTTC CATSGTGTGGVNEQFF
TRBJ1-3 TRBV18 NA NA TGTGCCAGCTCACCGCTATCTCTGACATCCGTTATTGGAAACACCATATATTTT CASSPLSLTSVIGNTIYF
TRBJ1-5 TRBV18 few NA TGTGCCAGCTCACCGGCGGTAGACCGGCCCCAGCATTTT CASSPAVDRPQHF
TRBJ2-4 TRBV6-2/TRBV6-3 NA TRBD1 TGTGCCAGCAGTTTTGGACAGGTGATTCAGTACTTC CASSFGQVIQYF
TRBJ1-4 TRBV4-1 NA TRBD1 TGCGCCAGCAGCCTCGGACAGGGTCTACCTAATGAAAAACTGTTTTTT CASSLGQGLPNEKLFF
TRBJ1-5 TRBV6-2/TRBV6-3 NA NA TGTGCCAGCAGTGACGGACAGAACAATCAGCCCCAGCATTTT CASSDGQNNQPQHF
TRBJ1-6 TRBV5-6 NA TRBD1 TGTGCCAGCAGCAGTAGGACAGGGTTTTCACCCCTCCACTTT CASSSRTGFSPLHF
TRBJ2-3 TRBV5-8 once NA TGTGCCAGCAGCTTGGCGTTACTACCGGTGCAAGATACGCAGTATTTT CASSLALLPVQDTQYF
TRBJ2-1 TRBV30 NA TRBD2 TGTGCCTGGAGGTTGACGGGGGGGCGGGATGAGCAGTTCTTC CAWRLTGGRDEQFF
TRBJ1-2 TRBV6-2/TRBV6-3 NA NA TGTGCCAGCAGTTACGTTGTAAACTATGGCTACACCTTC CASSYVVNYGYTF
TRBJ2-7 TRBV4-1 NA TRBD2 TGCGCCAGCAGTCCCTTGGGCGGGGGCTCCTACGAGCAGTACTTC CASSPLGGGSYEQYF
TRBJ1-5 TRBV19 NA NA TGTGCCAGTAACGCGGGGGCCACTAGCAATCAGCCCCAGCATTTT CASNAGATSNQPQHF
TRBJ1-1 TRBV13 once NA TGTGCCAGCAGAAGAGGGACTGAAGCTTTCTTT CASRRGTEAFF
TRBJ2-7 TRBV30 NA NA TGTGCCTGGGGACAGATATCCTACGAGCAGTACTTC CAWGQISYEQYF
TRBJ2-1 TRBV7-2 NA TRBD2 TGTGCCAGCAGCTTTCCTAGCGGGGTGATTAAGAATGAGCAGTTCTTC CASSFPSGVIKNEQFF
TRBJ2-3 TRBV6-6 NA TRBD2 TGTGCCAGCAGTTCCCAGACTAGCTCTAGCACAGATACGCAGTATTTT CASSSQTSSSTDTQYF
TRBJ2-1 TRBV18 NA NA TGTGCCAGCTCACCACCAGGGCTAGCTGTCTACAATGAGCAGTTCTTC CASSPPGLAVYNEQFF
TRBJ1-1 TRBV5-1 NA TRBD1 TGCGCCAGCAGTAGGAGCTGGGACAGGTCCCCTGAAGCTTTCTTT CASSRSWDRSPEAFF
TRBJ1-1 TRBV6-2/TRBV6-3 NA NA TGTGCCAGCAGTTACTCGGACAGCTCAGGACTAGGGGCTTTCTTT CASSYSDSSGLGAFF
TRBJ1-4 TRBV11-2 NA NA TGTGCCAGCAGCTTAGCACAGGGAGTAGAAAAACTGTTTTTT CASSLAQGVEKLFF
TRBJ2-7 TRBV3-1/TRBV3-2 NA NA TGTGCCAGCAGCCACCCCTCAACCGGGGGGCGACGGGCCTACGAGCAGTACTTC CASSHPSTGGRRAYEQYF
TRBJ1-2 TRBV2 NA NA TGTGCCAGCAGTGAAACGTTGGCCTATGGCTACACCTTC CASSETLAYGYTF
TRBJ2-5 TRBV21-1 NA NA TGTGCCATCCACTTCAGGGGGCAAGGTGAAGAGACCCAGTACTTC CAIHFRGQGEETQYF
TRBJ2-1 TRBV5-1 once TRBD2 TGCGCCAGCAGCTTGGATTTCAGCGGGGGCTACAATGAGCAGTTCTTC CASSLDFSGGYNEQFF
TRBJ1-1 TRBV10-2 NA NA TGCGCCAGCAGTGCCACAGGGAGCACTGAAGCTTTCTTT CASSATGSTEAFF
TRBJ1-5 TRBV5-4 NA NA TGTGCCAGCAGCTTCTCCGGGAATCAGCCCCAGCATTTT CASSFSGNQPQHF
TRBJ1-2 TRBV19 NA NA TGTGCCAGTAGTATTACGGGGGGCGCATACTATGGCTACACCTTC CASSITGGAYYGYTF
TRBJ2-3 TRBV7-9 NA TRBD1 TGTGCCAGCAGCCAGACGACAGGGGGCAGCGATACGCAGTATTTT CASSQTTGGSDTQYF
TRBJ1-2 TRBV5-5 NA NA TGTGCCAGCAGCCAGAAAAGGACAGCGCGGGGCTACACCTTC CASSQKRTARGYTF